A selection of T cell receptor beta chains follows, all from one sample in a study of a mutant IDH1 vaccine in newly diagnosed glioma. Method: immunoSEQ multiplex PCR; TCRdb's copy keeps in-frame clones and lacks some. The profile shows tens of thousands of clones, about 80% of them singletons. No antigen has been identified for these receptors. This specimen consisted of PBMCs, obtained from a glioma patient whose treatment included an IDH1 peptide vaccine. The receptors derive from a man aged 50 to 59 with glioma. CDR3s leave out the opening cysteine and the closing phenylalanine or tryptophan. The order of the fields is V gene, CDR3 protein.

v_call: TRBV6-1
cdr3_aa: ASSEAGHITEAF

v_call: TRBV5-4
cdr3_aa: ASRGGSGIDTGELF

v_call: TRBV11-2
cdr3_aa: ASSLEVGAYEQY

v_call: TRBV25-1
cdr3_aa: ASSPTSRISLEGLF

v_call: TRBV6-4
cdr3_aa: ASSVSGGPQETQY

v_call: TRBV27
cdr3_aa: ASRQTGGNSVMNQPQH

v_call: TRBV5-5
cdr3_aa: ASSLSFNGELF

v_call: TRBV19
cdr3_aa: ASNAGRRPTGELF

v_call: TRBV5-1
cdr3_aa: ASSLSLSGNTIY

v_call: TRBV10-3
cdr3_aa: AISEGTGPDEQY

v_call: TRBV2
cdr3_aa: ASSFDVNTEAF

v_call: TRBV14
cdr3_aa: ASSERGLALSTDTQY

v_call: TRBV6-6
cdr3_aa: ASSSTTGSKQPQH

v_call: TRBV18
cdr3_aa: ASSPGGNQPQH